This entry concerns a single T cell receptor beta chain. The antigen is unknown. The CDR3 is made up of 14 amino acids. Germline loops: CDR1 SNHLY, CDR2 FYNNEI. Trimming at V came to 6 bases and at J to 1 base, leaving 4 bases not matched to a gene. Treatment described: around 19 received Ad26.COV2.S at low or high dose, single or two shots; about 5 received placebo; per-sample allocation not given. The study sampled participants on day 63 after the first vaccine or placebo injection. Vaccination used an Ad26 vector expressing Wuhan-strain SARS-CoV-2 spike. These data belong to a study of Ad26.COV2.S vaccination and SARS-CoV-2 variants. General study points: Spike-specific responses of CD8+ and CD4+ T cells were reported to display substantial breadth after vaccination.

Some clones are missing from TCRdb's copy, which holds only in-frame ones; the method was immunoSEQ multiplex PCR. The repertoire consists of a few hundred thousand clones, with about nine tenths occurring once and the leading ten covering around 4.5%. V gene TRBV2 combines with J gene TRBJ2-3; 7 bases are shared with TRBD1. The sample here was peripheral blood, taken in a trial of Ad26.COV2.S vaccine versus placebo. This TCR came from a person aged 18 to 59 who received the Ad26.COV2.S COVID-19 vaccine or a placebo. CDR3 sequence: CASRFTGGTDTQYF. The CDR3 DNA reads TGTGCCAGCAGATTCACAGGGGGCACAGATACGCAGTATTTT.